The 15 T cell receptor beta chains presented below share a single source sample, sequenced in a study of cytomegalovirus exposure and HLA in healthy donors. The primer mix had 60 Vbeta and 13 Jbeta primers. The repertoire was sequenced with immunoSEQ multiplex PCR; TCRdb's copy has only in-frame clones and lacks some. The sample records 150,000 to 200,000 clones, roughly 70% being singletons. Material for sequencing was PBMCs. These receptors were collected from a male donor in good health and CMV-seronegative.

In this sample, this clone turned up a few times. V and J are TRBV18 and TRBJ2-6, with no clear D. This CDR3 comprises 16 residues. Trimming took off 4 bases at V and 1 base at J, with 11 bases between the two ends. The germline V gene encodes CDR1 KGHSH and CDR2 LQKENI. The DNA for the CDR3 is TGTGCCAGCTCACGAACCATTCTATCTGGGGCCAACGTCCTGACTTTC. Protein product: CASSRTILSGANVLTF.

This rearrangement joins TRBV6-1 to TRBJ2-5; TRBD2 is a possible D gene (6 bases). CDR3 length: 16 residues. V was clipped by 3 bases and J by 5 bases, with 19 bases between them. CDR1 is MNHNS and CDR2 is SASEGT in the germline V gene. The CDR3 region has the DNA TGTGCCAGCAGTGAGGATGGGTGGAGGGTCGCGGAGACCCAGTACTTC. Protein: CASSEDGWRVAETQYF.

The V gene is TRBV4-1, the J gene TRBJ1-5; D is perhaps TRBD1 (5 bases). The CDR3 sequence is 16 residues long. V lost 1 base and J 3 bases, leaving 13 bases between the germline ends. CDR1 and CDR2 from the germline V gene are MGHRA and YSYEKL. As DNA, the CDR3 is TGCGCCAGCAGCCAAGTCCCAGGGCAACTCAATCAGCCCCAGCATTTT. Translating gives CASSQVPGQLNQPQHF.

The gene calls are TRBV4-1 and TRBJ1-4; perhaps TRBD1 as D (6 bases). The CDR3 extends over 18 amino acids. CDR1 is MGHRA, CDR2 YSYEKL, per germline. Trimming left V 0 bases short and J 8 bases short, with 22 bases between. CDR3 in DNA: TGCGCCAGCAGCCAAGAGTCTGGCAGGGGTGCGGTAGGCGAAAAACTGTTTTTT. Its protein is CASSQESGRGAVGEKLFF.

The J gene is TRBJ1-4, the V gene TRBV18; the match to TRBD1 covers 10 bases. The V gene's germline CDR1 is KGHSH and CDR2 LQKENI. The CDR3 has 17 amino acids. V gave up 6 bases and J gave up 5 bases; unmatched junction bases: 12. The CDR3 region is CASSQNQPDRGNEKLFF. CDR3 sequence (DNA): TGTGCCAGCTCCCAAAATCAACCGGACAGGGGGAATGAAAAACTGTTTTTT. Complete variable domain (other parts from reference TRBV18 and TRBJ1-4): NAGVMQNPRHLVRRRGQEARLRCSPMKGHSHVYWYRQLPEEGLKFMVYLQKENIIDESGMPKERFSAEFPKEGPSILRIQQVVRGDSAAYFCASSQNQPDRGNEKLFFGSGTQLSVL.

The CDR3 loop reads CASFPGRGNYGYTF. The CDR3, as DNA: TGTGCCAGCTTCCCCGGGCGGGGAAACTATGGCTACACCTTC. The J gene is TRBJ1-2, the V gene TRBV27; D unresolved. This CDR3 region has 14 residues. In germline, CDR1 is MNHEY, CDR2 SMNVEV (reference sequence). V was cut by 8 bases and J by 2 bases, with 15 bases left in between.

In DNA form, the CDR3 reads TGCGCCAGCAGCCCACATGGGACAGGGGGCGCGAGCAATCAGCCCCAGCATTTT. Amino acid sequence: CASSPHGTGGASNQPQHF. This rearrangement joins TRBV5-1 to TRBJ1-5; 12 bases are shared with TRBD1. V lost 4 bases to trimming and J lost 1 base; unmatched junction nucleotides: 9. The CDR3 length is 18 residues. Germline CDR1 is SGHRS and CDR2 is YFSETQ.

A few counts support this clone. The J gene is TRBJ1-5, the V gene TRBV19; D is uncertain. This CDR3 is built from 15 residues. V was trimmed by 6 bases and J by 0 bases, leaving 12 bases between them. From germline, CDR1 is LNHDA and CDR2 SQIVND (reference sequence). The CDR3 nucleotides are TGTGCCAGTAGGGCGTTGGGCCATAGCAATCAGCCCCAGCATTTT. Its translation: CASRALGHSNQPQHF. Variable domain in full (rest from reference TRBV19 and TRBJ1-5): DGGITQSPKYLFRKEGQNVTLSCEQNLNHDAMYWYRQDPGQGLRLIYYSQIVNDFQKGDIAEGYSVSREKKESFPLTVTSAQKNPTAFYLCASRALGHSNQPQHFGDGTRLSIL.

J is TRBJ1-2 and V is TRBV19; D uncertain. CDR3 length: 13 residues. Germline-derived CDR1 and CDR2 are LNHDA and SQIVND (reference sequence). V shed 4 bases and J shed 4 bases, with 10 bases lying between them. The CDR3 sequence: CASSSTEIYGYTF. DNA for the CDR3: TGTGCCAGTAGTAGTACGGAGATCTATGGCTACACCTTC.

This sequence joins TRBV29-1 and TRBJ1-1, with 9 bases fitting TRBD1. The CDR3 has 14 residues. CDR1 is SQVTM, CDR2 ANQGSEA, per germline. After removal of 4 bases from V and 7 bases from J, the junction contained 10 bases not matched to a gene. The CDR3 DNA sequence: TGCAGCGTTGTAGGCCACAGGGGGCTCAATGAAGCTTTCTTT. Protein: CSVVGHRGLNEAFF. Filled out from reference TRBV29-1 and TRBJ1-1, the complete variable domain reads SAVISQKPSRDICQRGTSLTIQCQVDSQVTMMFWYRQQPGQSLTLIATANQGSEATYESGFVIDKFPISRPNLTFSTLTVSNMSPEDSSIYLCSVVGHRGLNEAFFGQGTRLTVV.

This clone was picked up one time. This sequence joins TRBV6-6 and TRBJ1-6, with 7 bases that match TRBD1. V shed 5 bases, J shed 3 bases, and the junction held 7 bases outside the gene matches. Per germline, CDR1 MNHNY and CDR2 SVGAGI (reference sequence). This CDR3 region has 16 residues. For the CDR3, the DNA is TGTGCCAGCAGTGCGTCCGGGACAGTCTATAATTCACCCCTCCACTTT. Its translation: CASSASGTVYNSPLHF.

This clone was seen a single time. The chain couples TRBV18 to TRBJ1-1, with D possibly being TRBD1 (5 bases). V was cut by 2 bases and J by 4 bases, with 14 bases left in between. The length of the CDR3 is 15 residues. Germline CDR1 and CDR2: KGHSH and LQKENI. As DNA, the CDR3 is TGTGCCAGCTCACCAATGGAAGGGGTGGGCACTGAAGCTTTCTTT. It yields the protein CASSPMEGVGTEAFF.

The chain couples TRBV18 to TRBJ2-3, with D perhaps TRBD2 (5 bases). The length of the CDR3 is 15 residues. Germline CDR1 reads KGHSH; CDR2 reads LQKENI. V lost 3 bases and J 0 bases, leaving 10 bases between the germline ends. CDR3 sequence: CASSPGITSTDTQYF. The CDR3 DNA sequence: TGTGCCAGCTCACCCGGGATCACTAGCACAGATACGCAGTATTTT. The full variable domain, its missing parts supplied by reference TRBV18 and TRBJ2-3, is NAGVMQNPRHLVRRRGQEARLRCSPMKGHSHVYWYRQLPEEGLKFMVYLQKENIIDESGMPKERFSAEFPKEGPSILRIQQVVRGDSAAYFCASSPGITSTDTQYFGPGTRLTVL.

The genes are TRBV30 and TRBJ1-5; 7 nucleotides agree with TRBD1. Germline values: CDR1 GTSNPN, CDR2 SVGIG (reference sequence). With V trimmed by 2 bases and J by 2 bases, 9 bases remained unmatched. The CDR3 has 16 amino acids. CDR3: CAWSSRGRGGNQPQHF. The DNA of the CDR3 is TGTGCCTGGAGTTCGAGGGGGCGCGGAGGCAATCAGCCCCAGCATTTT.

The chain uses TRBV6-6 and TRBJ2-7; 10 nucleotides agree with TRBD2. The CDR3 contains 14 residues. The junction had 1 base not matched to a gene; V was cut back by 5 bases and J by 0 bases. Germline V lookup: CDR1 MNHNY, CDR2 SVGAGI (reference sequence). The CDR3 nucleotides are TGTGCCAGCAGTCCTAGCGGGAGCTCCTACGAGCAGTACTTC. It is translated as CASSPSGSSYEQYF.